The source of this T cell receptor (beta chain) is a study of CD8 T cells in ankylosing spondylitis. General study points: Significantly higher representation of disease-linked clones was reported for matched ankylosing spondylitis synovial fluid.

Germline CDR1 and CDR2: LGHNA and YSLEER. The CDR3 contains 14 residues. V was cut by 3 bases and J by 0 bases, with 8 bases left in between. TCRdb called the 5' RACE reads again in MiXCR, with one record for every CDR3 protein. The table has 150,000 to 200,000 distinct CDR3 sequences, around 32% seen once; the top ten hold 6%. This clonotype was counted between two and nine times. Its target is not known. This clonotype originated in a male donor with ankylosing spondylitis. Sample: synovial fluid, either unsorted or a sorted T cell fraction (not recorded which). This chain links TRBV4-3 with TRBJ1-1, with D perhaps matching TRBD1 (5 bases). CDR3: CASSQRGLNTEAFF. DNA of the CDR3: TGCGCCAGCAGCCAGAGGGGTTTGAACACTGAAGCTTTCTTT.